This T cell receptor beta chain was sequenced for a study of beta chain features in type 1 diabetes. Study-level information: All of the samples together had 85 million to 130 million sorted cells examined. Broader study findings: High TCR expression in some cells could lead to their over-representation in cDNA sequencing. For Type 1 diabetes patients, all four CD4+ subsets carried TCRB CDR3s that were moderately but significantly shorter.

Germline V lookup: CDR1 MDHEN, CDR2 SYDVKM. The V and J ends lost 6 bases and 3 bases, in that order; junction bases with no gene match: 13. The CDR3 extends over 17 amino acids. Sorting with CD45RO/CCR7/CD25/CD127/CD95/CD27 yielded naive, central memory, regulatory and stem-like memory CD4+ cells. This clone was seen more than once but under ten times. Its specificity is not known. Every isolated RNA sample was fully reverse transcribed, so sequencing captured expressed TCRB transcripts. For naive, central memory and regulatory T cell samples, reads averaged about 3.7 million. Libraries were prepared by immunoSEQ multiplex PCR; TCRdb keeps only in-frame clonotypes and omits some of them. The sample lists around 40,000 clones, 66% occurring once.

Sequencing input: Tregs from blood. The TCR was taken from a woman younger than 30 with type 1 diabetes. This chain uses TRBV28 with TRBJ2-1; 8 bases agree with TRBD2. The CDR3, as DNA: TGTGCCAGCAGACCAGGACTAGCCACCCCCAACTACAATGAGCAGTTCTTC. Translating gives CASRPGLATPNYNEQFF.